Listed below are T cell receptor beta chains from one sample, sequenced in a study of chemoradiotherapy in HPV16-positive cancers. Repertoires were generated with immunoSEQ multiplex PCR, while TCRdb's copy carries only in-frame clones and drops some. The data hold around 660 clones, with 70% to 90% observed a single time. The source was tumor tissue, collected from a patient who underwent chemoradiotherapy. Receptor source: a human donor with HPV-associated anogenital cancer. Both conserved end residues are part of each CDR3. D genes are given only for firm matches. Clone size is given for some rows only: seen once, a few or many times, or a class if the clone is expanded.

d_gene,abundance,j_gene,v_gene,CDR3nt,CDR3aa
.,.,TRBJ1-2,TRBV30,TGTGCCTGGAGTGTATGGGCGACAGGCGCCCTCTATGGCTACACCTTC,CAWSVWATGALYGYTF
TRBD1,.,TRBJ1-4,TRBV4-2,TGTGCCAGCGGCCGAGGACAGGGGGTTGAAAAACTGTTTTTT,CASGRGQGVEKLFF
.,.,TRBJ2-2,TRBV6-6,TGTGCCAGCAGTTACCAAGGACCCGGCGCCGGGGAGCTGTTTTTT,CASSYQGPGAGELFF
.,.,TRBJ2-1,TRBV5-1,TGCGCCAGCAGCCCCAGTGGGCTCGATAATGAGCAGTTCTTC,CASSPSGLDNEQFF
TRBD1,.,TRBJ1-6,TRBV18,TGTGCCAGCTCACCCTACTCAGGGGGAGATTCACCCCTCCACTTT,CASSPYSGGDSPLHF
.,.,TRBJ2-5,TRBV15,TGTGCCACCCGCCCCCCGAGTGAGACCCAGTACTTC,CATRPPSETQYF
TRBD2,.,TRBJ2-2,TRBV2,TGTGCCAGCAGCGGGACTAGCGGGGGGACCGGGGAGCTGTTTTTT,CASSGTSGGTGELFF
.,.,TRBJ1-4,TRBV5-1,TGCGCCAGCATGAGGGTCGGGGAGGGTAATGAAAAACTGTTTTTT,CASMRVGEGNEKLFF
.,.,TRBJ1-5,TRBV23-1,TGCGCCAGCAGTCAATTCCCCCGGGTTCCTAATCAGCCCCAGCATTTT,CASSQFPRVPNQPQHF
.,.,TRBJ1-5,TRBV6-5,TGTGCCAGCAGTCCTATCTCGGGGGGCAATCAGCCCCAGCATTTT,CASSPISGGNQPQHF
.,.,TRBJ1-1,TRBV7-9,TGTGCCAGCAGCCCTTGGGTAACCGTGGCCCTGAACACTGAAGCTTTCTTT,CASSPWVTVALNTEAFF
.,once,TRBJ1-5,TRBV28,TGTGCCAGCAGTACCGCCCCGCCCCAGCATTTT,CASSTAPPQHF